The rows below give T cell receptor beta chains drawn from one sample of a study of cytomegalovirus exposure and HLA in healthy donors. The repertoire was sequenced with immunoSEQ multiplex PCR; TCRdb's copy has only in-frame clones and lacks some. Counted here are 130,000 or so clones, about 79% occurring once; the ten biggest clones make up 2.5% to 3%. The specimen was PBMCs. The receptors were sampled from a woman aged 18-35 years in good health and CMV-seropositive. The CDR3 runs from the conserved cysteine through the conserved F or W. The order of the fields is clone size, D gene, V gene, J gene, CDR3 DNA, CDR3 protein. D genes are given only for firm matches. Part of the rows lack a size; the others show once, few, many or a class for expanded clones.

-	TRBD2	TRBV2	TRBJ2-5	TGTGCCAGCAGTCAGAGCGGGGGGGCCGGAGAGACCCAGTACTTC	CASSQSGGAGETQYF
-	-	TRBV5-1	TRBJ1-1	TGCGCCAGCAGCCTGGACCTTTCAGAACCTTTCTTT	CASSLDLSEPFF
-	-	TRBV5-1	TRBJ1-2	TGCGCCAGCAGCTTGGGGACACCTCTAGCTAACTATGGCTACACCTTC	CASSLGTPLANYGYTF
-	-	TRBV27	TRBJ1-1	TGTGCCAGCAGCAAAATCCGGGACATCGAAACTGAAGCTTTCTTT	CASSKIRDIETEAFF
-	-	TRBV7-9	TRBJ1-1	TGTTCCAGCAGCCGCAAAGGGGGGGGCAGTGGCACTGAAGCTTTCTTT	CSSSRKGGGSGTEAFF
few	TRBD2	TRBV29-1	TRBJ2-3	TGCAGCGTTACTCCTAGCGGGGGGTTCACAGATACGCAGTATTTT	CSVTPSGGFTDTQYF
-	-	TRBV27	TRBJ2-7	TGTGCCAGCAGTTTAGTGGGGGCCGAGCAGTACTTC	CASSLVGAEQYF
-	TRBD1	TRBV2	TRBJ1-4	TGTGCCAGCAGCACCCGGGACAGAAATGAAAAACTGTTTTTT	CASSTRDRNEKLFF
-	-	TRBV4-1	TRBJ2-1	TGCGCCAGCAGCGAAAGGGGGGGCAGGTACAATGAGCAGTTCTTC	CASSERGGRYNEQFF
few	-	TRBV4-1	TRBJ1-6	TGCGCCAGCAGCCAATTTTCAGAGGGTAATTCACCCCTCCACTTT	CASSQFSEGNSPLHF
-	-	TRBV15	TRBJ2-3	TGTGCCACCAGCAGAACTACTAGTCACACGCAGTATTTT	CATSRTTSHTQYF
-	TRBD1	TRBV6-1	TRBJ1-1	TGTGCCAGCAGTGCCACGACAGGGGGCACTGAAGCTTTCTTT	CASSATTGGTEAFF
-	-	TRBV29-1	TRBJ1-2	TGCAGCGTTGAAGGGTCGGGTGGGTTTGTTGGCTACACCTTC	CSVEGSGGFVGYTF
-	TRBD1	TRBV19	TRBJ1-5	TGTGCCAGTCAGGACAGGGTGAATCAGCCCCAGCATTTT	CASQDRVNQPQHF
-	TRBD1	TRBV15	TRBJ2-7	TGTGCCACCAGCCGATCCGGAACAGGGGGCTACGAGCAGTACTTC	CATSRSGTGGYEQYF
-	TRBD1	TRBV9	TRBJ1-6	TGTGCCAGCAGGGAGACAGGGAGGTACTCACCCCTCCACTTT	CASRETGRYSPLHF
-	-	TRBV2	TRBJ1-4	TGTGCCAGCCTCCCCGGGGGTAATGAAAAACTGTTTTTT	CASLPGGNEKLFF
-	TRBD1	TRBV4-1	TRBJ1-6	TGCGCCAGCAGCCATCCCACAGGGGGAAAAAATTCACCCCTCCACTTT	CASSHPTGGKNSPLHF
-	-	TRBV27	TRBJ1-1	TGTGCCAGCAGTTTGTTAGCGGGGGGCGGGACTGAAGCTTTCTTT	CASSLLAGGGTEAFF
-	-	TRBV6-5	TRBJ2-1	TGTGCCAGCAGTTCCGGGACTTACTCCTACAATGAGCAGTTCTTC	CASSSGTYSYNEQFF
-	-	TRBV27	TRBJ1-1	TGTGCCAGCAGTTTAGGGGGAGGCACTGAAGCTTTCTTT	CASSLGGGTEAFF
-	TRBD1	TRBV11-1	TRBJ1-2	TGTGCCAGCAGCTTACAGGGGGCCAGATATGGCTACACCTTC	CASSLQGARYGYTF